A selection of T cell receptor beta chains follows, all from one sample in a study of blood T cells in healthy people across ages. TCRdb processed the 5' RACE reads anew with MiXCR; each CDR3 protein has one entry. The data contain some 550,000 distinct CDR3 sequences, around 48% of them singletons. Sequencing was done on a sample of blood. Receptors originate from a man older than 75 in good health. Each CDR3 is given with its conserved first and last residue. For some rows the clone size is stated as once, few or many, or as a class when expanded; others skip it.

CDR3 protein: CASSLLGLAVPRGTDTQYF
clone size: NA
V gene: TRBV6-5

CDR3 protein: CASSLQQGVSYEQYF
clone size: NA
V gene: TRBV5-1

CDR3 protein: CASSHRGRGTDTQYF
clone size: NA
V gene: TRBV3-1

CDR3 protein: CASSYSKGTYEQYF
clone size: NA
V gene: TRBV6-6

CDR3 protein: CAGSDGRANYGYTF
clone size: NA
V gene: TRBV6-6

CDR3 protein: CASSSGQGVYNEQFF
clone size: NA
V gene: TRBV7-8

CDR3 protein: CAWSVVGGRETQYF
clone size: NA
V gene: TRBV30

CDR3 protein: CASSSGQGASNQPQHF
clone size: NA
V gene: TRBV6-5

CDR3 protein: CASSYPRSFSGANVLTF
clone size: few
V gene: TRBV6-2/TRBV6-3

CDR3 protein: CASSTQGDTEAFF
clone size: NA
V gene: TRBV7-9

CDR3 protein: CASSLGSSLGNQPQHF
clone size: NA
V gene: TRBV6-6

CDR3 protein: CASSQARQHLNEKLFF
clone size: NA
V gene: TRBV4-3

CDR3 protein: CASSFTGLAVRGETQYF
clone size: NA
V gene: TRBV7-2

CDR3 protein: CASSPQGQFDEQFF
clone size: NA
V gene: TRBV9

CDR3 protein: CASQALGTAYGYTF
clone size: many
V gene: TRBV6-6

CDR3 protein: CASSTLSGGGYNEQFF
clone size: NA
V gene: TRBV28

CDR3 protein: CASPGPPRGLYEQYF
clone size: NA
V gene: TRBV21-1

CDR3 protein: CSVEGGASGDEQYF
clone size: few
V gene: TRBV29-1

CDR3 protein: CSARTPPTSGPDTQYF
clone size: NA
V gene: TRBV20-1

CDR3 protein: CASRQGLNAGELFF
clone size: NA
V gene: TRBV6-5

CDR3 protein: CASRSGQGGSYEQYF
clone size: NA
V gene: TRBV28

CDR3 protein: CSVIGVADTEAFF
clone size: NA
V gene: TRBV20-1

CDR3 protein: CASSLTGTGNEKLFF
clone size: NA
V gene: TRBV5-4

CDR3 protein: CAISADRGWEKLFF
clone size: NA
V gene: TRBV10-3

CDR3 protein: CSVVWQGEETQYF
clone size: many
V gene: TRBV29-1

CDR3 protein: CSVEVDRGRHEQYF
clone size: few
V gene: TRBV29-1

CDR3 protein: CAISETGQGGTYNSPLHF
clone size: NA
V gene: TRBV10-3

CDR3 protein: CAISESRDGYTEAFF
clone size: NA
V gene: TRBV10-3

CDR3 protein: CASREIAKNIQYF
clone size: NA
V gene: TRBV6-2/TRBV6-3

CDR3 protein: CASTILGGPDTQYF
clone size: NA
V gene: TRBV2

CDR3 protein: CSVEGQGADEQYF
clone size: few
V gene: TRBV29-1

CDR3 protein: CASSISGTGTGYEQYF
clone size: NA
V gene: TRBV7-2

CDR3 protein: CASSAGQWHNEQFF
clone size: many
V gene: TRBV6-6

CDR3 protein: CASNGGYNYGYIF
clone size: NA
V gene: TRBV7-9

CDR3 protein: CASSQDLSSYDEQFF
clone size: few
V gene: TRBV4-3

CDR3 protein: CSAPGTSFLEQYF
clone size: NA
V gene: TRBV20-1

CDR3 protein: CSAGPGQGGGYTF
clone size: NA
V gene: TRBV20-1

CDR3 protein: CSAYSGGVRSYNEQYF
clone size: NA
V gene: TRBV20-1

CDR3 protein: CASSLEVGHSTDTQYF
clone size: NA
V gene: TRBV7-6

CDR3 protein: CASRPQGTDTQYF
clone size: NA
V gene: TRBV25-1

CDR3 protein: CASSQGRAEEKLFF
clone size: few
V gene: TRBV4-2

CDR3 protein: CSMLGWRDEQFF
clone size: few
V gene: TRBV29-1

CDR3 protein: CASSLRDGGDEQYF
clone size: NA
V gene: TRBV5-1

CDR3 protein: CASSSAGTGERGNIQYF
clone size: NA
V gene: TRBV28

CDR3 protein: CSAGVGGSGYTF
clone size: few
V gene: TRBV29-1

CDR3 protein: CASSYFGGNSYEQYF
clone size: few
V gene: TRBV6-2/TRBV6-3

CDR3 protein: CASSLVRWGENDNEQYF
clone size: NA
V gene: TRBV7-2

CDR3 protein: CNAIGQLSSYEQYF
clone size: NA
V gene: TRBV20-1

CDR3 protein: CASSRGQGRSGDIQYF
clone size: NA
V gene: TRBV13

CDR3 protein: CASSLRGPLDTQYF
clone size: few
V gene: TRBV7-9

CDR3 protein: CASSPYPTRNEQFF
clone size: NA
V gene: TRBV7-2